The entry below gives a single T cell receptor beta chain sequence along with its context. These data originate in a study of regulatory T cells in long-lasting Graves disease. Germline V gene lookup returns CDR1 SGHRS and CDR2 YFSETQ. Trimming took 5 bases from V and 8 from J; bases not matched to a gene: 14. CDR3 size: 15 residues. Time point noted: newly diagnosed GD, antithyroid drugs for less than 3 months. Extracted RNA from PBMCs served as the source of the TCR library. CDR3 regions were amplified by Arm-PCR using iRepertoire HTBI primers to build TCR beta libraries. TCRdb independently ran MiXCR on the multiplex PCR reads; one entry per CDR3 protein. This table has a few hundred thousand distinct CDR3 sequences, 20% appearing once.

This clonotype was sampled from a female donor with Graves disease. The gene calls are TRBV5-1 and TRBJ1-2; 8 positions agree with TRBD1. The sample was peripheral blood mononuclear cells (PBMCs), taken at new diagnosis, from a patient treated with antithyroid drugs. Here the CDR3 reads CASSSGQAPYDGYTF. For the CDR3, the DNA is TGCGCCAGCAGTTCGGGACAGGCCCCGTATGACGGCTACACCTTC.